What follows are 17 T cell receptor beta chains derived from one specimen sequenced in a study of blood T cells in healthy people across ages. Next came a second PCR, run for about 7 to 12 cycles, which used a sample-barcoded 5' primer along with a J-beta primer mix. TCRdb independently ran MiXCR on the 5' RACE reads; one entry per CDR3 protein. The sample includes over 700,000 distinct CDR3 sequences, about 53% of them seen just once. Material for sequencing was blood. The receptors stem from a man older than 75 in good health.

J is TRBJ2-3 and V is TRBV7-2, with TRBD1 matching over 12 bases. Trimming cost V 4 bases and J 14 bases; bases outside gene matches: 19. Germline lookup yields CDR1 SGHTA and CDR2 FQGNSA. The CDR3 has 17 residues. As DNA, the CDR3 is TGTGCCAGCAGCTCCCGTGGGACAGGGGGCGGCCACAGATACGCGTATTTT. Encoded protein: CASSSRGTGGGHRYAYF.

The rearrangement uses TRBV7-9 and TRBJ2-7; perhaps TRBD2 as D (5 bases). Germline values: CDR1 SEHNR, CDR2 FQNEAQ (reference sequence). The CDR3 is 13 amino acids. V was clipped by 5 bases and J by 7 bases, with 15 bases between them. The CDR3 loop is CASSDRPAGEQYF. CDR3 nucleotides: TGTGCCAGCAGCGATCGGCCCGCGGGTGAGCAGTACTTC.

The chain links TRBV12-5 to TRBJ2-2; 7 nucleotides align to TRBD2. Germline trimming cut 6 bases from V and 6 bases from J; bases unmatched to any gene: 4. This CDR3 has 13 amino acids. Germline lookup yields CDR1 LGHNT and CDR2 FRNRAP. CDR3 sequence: CASGRAGAGELFF. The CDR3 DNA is TGTGCTAGTGGCCGCGCGGGAGCCGGGGAGCTGTTTTTT.

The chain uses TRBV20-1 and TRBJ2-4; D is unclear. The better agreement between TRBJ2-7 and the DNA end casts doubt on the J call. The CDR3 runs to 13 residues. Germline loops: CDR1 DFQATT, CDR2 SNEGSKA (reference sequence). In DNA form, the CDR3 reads TGCAGTGCTAGCGAAGGTGGGATCCACGAGCAGTACTTC. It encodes CSASEGGIHEQYF.

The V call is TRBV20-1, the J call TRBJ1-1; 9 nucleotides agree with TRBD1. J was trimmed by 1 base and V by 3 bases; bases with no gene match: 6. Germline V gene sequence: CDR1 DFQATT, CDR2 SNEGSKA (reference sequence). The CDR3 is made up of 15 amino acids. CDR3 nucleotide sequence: TGCAGTGCTAGTGACAGGGGGATATGGAACACTGAAGCTTTCTTT. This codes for CSASDRGIWNTEAFF.

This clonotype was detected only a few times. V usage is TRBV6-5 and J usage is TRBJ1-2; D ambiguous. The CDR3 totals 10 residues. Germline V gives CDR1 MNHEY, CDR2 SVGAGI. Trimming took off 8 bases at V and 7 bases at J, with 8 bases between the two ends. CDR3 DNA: TGTGCCAGCCGAGGGAGTGGCTACACCTTC. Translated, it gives CASRGSGYTF.

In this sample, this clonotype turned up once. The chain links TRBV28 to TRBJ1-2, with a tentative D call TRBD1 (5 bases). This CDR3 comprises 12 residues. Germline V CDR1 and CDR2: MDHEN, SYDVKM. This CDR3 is CGTDTSNYGYTF. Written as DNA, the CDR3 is TGTGGGACGGACACCTCCAACTATGGCTACACCTTC.

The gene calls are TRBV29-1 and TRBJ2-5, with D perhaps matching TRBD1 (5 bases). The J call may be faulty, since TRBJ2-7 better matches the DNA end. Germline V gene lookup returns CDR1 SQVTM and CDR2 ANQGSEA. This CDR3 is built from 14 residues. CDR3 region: CSVDHQGEGYEQYF. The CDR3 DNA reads TGCAGCGTTGATCATCAGGGTGAAGGGTACGAGCAGTACTTC.

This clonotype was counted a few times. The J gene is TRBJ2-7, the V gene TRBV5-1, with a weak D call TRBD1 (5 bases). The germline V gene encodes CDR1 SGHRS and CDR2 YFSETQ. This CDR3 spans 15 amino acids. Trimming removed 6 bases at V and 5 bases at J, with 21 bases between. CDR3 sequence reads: CASNQGGWETHEQYF. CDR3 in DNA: TGCGCCAGCAACCAGGGTGGGTGGGAAACCCACGAGCAGTACTTC.

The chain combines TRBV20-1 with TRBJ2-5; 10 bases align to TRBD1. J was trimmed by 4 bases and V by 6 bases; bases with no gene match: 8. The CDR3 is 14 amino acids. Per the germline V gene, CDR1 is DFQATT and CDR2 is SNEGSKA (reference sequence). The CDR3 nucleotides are TGCAGTGCCCCCAGACAGGGGGCTATAGAGACCCAGTACTTC. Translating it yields CSAPRQGAIETQYF.

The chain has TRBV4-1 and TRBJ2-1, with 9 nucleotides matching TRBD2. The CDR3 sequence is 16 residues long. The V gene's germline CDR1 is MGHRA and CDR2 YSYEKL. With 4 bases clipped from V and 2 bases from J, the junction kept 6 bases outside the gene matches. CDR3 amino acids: CASSRRLAETYNEQFF. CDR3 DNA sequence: TGCGCCAGCAGCCGAAGACTAGCGGAGACCTACAATGAGCAGTTCTTC.

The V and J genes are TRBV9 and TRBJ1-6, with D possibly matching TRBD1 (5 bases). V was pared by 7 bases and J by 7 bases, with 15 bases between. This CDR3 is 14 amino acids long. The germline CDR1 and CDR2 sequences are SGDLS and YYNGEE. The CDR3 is CASGGTGSNSPLHF. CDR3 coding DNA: TGTGCCAGCGGAGGGACGGGTTCCAATTCACCCCTCCACTTT.

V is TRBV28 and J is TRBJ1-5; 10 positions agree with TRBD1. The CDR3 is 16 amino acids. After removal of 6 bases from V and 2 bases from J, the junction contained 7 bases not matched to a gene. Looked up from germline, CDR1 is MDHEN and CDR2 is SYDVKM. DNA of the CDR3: TGTGCCAGCAGCCACCGGGACAGGGGTGGCAATCAGCCCCAGCATTTT. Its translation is CASSHRDRGGNQPQHF.

As DNA, the CDR3 is TGCACCGCGTTCGCGGGGGCGAACACCGGGGAGCTGTTTTTT. Encoded protein: CTAFAGANTGELFF. V usage is TRBV29-1 and J usage is TRBJ2-2, with 7 nucleotides matching TRBD2. This CDR3 is built from 14 residues. The germline gives CDR1 SQVTM, CDR2 ANQGSEA.

This CDR3 is CASSLPGRELQETQYF. The CDR3 DNA follows: TGTGCCAGCAGCTTGCCAGGGCGGGAATTACAAGAGACCCAGTACTTC. The chain carries TRBV7-2 and TRBJ2-5; D is possibly TRBD2 (6 bases). CDR3 size: 16 residues. The ends were cut back, 3 bases at V and 2 bases at J, with 16 bases in the middle. Germline CDR1 is SGHTA and CDR2 is FQGNSA.

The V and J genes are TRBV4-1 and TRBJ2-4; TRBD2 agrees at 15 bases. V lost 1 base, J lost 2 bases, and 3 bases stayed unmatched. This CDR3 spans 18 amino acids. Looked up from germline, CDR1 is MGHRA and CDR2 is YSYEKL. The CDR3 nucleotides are TGCGCCAGCAGCCAAGGCGGGACTAGCGGGAGGCCCAAAAACATTCAGTACTTC. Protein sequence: CASSQGGTSGRPKNIQYF.

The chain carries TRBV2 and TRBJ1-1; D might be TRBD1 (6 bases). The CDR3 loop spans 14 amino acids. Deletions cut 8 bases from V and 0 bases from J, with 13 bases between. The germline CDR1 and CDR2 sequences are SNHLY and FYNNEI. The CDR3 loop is CASDNRVLNTEAFF. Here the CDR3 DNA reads TGTGCCAGCGACAACAGGGTCTTGAACACTGAAGCTTTCTTT. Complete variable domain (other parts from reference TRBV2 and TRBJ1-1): EPEVTQTPSHQVTQMGQEVILRCVPISNHLYFYWYRQILGQKVEFLVSFYNNEISEKSEIFDDQFSVERPDGSNFTLKIRSTKLEDSAMYFCASDNRVLNTEAFFGQGTRLTVV.